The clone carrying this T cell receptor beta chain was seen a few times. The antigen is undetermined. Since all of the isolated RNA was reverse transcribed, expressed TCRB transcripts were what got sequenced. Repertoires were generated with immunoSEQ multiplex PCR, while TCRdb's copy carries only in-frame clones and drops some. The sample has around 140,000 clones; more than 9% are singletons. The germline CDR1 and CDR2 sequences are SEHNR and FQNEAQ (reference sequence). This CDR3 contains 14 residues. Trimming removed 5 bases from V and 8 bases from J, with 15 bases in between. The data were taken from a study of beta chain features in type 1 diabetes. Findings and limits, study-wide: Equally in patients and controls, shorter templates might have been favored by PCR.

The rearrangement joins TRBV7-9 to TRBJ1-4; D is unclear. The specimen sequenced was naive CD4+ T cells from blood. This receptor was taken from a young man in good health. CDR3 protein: CASSGVEIYEKLFF. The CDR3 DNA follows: TGTGCCAGCAGCGGAGTCGAGATATACGAAAAACTGTTTTTT. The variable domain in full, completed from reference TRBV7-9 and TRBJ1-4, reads DTGVSQNPRHKITKRGQNVTFRCDPISEHNRLYWYRQTLGQGPEFLTYFQNEAQLEKSRLLSDRFSAERPKGSFSTLEIQRTEQGDSAMYLCASSGVEIYEKLFFGSGTQLSVL.